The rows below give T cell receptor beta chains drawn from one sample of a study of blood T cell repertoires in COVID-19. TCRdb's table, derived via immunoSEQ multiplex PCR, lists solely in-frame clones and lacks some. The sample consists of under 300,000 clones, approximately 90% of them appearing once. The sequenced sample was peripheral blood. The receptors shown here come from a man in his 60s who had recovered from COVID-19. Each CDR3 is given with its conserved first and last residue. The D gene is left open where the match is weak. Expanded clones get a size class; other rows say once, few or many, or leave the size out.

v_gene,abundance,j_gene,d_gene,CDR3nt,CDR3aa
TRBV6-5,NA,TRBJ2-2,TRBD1,TGTGCCAGCCTGACAGGGGGGAACACCGGGGAGCTGTTTTTT,CASLTGGNTGELFF
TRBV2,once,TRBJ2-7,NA,TGTGCCAGCAGGGACAACTCCTACGAGCAGTACTTC,CASRDNSYEQYF
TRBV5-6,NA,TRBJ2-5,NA,TGTGCCAGCACCCAGGGGAGCCAAGAGACCCAGTACTTC,CASTQGSQETQYF
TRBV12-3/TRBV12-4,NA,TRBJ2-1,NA,TGTGCCAGCAGTTTACAGGGCGGGCAGTTCTTC,CASSLQGGQFF
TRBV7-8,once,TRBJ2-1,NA,TGTGCCAGCAGGTCCCCAAGAGTGGGCTTTGAGCAGTTCTTC,CASRSPRVGFEQFF
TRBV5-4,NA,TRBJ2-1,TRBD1,TGTGCCAGCAGCTTGAGACAGGGCTCCTACAATGAGCAGTTCTTC,CASSLRQGSYNEQFF
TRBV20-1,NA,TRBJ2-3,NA,TGCAGTGCTAGTGCAGCTAGCTCGTCCTCGGCAGATACGCAGTATTTT,CSASAASSSSADTQYF
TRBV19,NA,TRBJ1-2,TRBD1,TGTGCCAGTAGTATATATGGGACAGGGAATGGCTACACCTTC,CASSIYGTGNGYTF
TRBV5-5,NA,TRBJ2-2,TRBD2,TGTGCCAGCAGCTTAGCGGGGGGTGTTACCGGGGAGCTGTTTTTT,CASSLAGGVTGELFF
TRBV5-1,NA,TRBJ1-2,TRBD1,TGCGCCAGCAGGTCTTCCGGGACAGGAAACTATGGCTACACCTTC,CASRSSGTGNYGYTF
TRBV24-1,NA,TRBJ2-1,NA,TGTGCCACCAGTGATTCAGGACAGCCTTACAATGAGCAGTTCTTC,CATSDSGQPYNEQFF
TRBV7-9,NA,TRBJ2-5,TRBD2,TGTGCCAGCAGACCGGTGACTAGCGGGGCACGGCAGCAAGAGACCCAGTACTTC,CASRPVTSGARQQETQYF
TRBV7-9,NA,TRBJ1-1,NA,TGTGCCAGCAGCTTAACAGGAATGAACACTGAAGCTTTCTTT,CASSLTGMNTEAFF
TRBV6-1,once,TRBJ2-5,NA,TGTGCCAGCAGTGCTCTCCATAAGGGGGGGGCAAAAGAGACCCAGTACTTC,CASSALHKGGAKETQYF
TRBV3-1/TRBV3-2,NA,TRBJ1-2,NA,TGTGCCAGCAGCCAAGATCAGGGCAGGCTGAGGCAGGGCTACACCTTC,CASSQDQGRLRQGYTF
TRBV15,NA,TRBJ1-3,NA,TGTGCCACCAGCAGCAGGGACATTACACGCTCTGGAAACACCATATATTTT,CATSSRDITRSGNTIYF
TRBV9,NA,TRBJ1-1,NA,TGTGCCAGCAGCGTAGACAGAAGGGGTGACACTGAAGCTTTCTTT,CASSVDRRGDTEAFF
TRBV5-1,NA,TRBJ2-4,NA,TGCGCCAGCAGCTTGGCAGTAAGCAAAAACATTCAGTACTTC,CASSLAVSKNIQYF
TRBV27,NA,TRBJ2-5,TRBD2,TGTGCCAGCAGTCCCCTGGGGGGGGTCTTGCAAGAGACCCAGTACTTC,CASSPLGGVLQETQYF
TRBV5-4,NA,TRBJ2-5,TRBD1,TGTGCCAGCAGCTTGATAGGGACAGCAATGAAGGAGACCCAGTACTTC,CASSLIGTAMKETQYF
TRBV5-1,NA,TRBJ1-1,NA,TGCGCCAGCAGCTTGAGTGACATGAACACTGAAGCTTTCTTT,CASSLSDMNTEAFF
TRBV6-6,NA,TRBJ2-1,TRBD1,TGTGCCAGCAGTCCATACTCAGGGGGCGGCCGGACGAATGAGCAGTTCTTC,CASSPYSGGGRTNEQFF
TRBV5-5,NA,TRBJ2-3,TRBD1,TGTGCCAGCAGCTTGCGTCAGGGGGCAGCCCCAGATACGCAGTATTTT,CASSLRQGAAPDTQYF
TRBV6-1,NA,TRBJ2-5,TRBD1,TGTGCCAGCAGTGTTATACGGGGACAGGGGGTCCAAGAGACCCAGTACTTC,CASSVIRGQGVQETQYF